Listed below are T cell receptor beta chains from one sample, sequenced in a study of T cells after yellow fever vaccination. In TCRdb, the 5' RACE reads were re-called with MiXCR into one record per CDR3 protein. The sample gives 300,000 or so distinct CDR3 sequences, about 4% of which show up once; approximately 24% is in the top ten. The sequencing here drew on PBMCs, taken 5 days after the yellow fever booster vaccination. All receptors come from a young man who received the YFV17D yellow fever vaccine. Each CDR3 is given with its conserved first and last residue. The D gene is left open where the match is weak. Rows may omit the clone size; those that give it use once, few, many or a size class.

CASSTQKGGYTDTQYF TGCGCCAGCAGCACACAAAAAGGGGGGTACACAGATACGCAGTATTTT TRBJ2-3 TRBV4-3 NA few
CASSFTGTGLYGYTF TGTGCCAGCAGTTTCACCGGGACAGGCCTCTATGGCTACACCTTC TRBJ1-2 TRBV6-5 TRBD1 many
CASSLNIGQGGNQPQHF TGTGCCAGCAGTCTTAACATTGGACAGGGAGGGAATCAGCCCCAGCATTTT TRBJ1-5 TRBV12-3/TRBV12-4 TRBD1 NA
CASSYVAGGPQETQYF TGTGCCAGCAGTTACGTGGCGGGGGGGCCTCAAGAGACCCAGTACTTC TRBJ2-5 TRBV6-5 TRBD2 few
CASSVGMGNQPQHF TGTGCCAGCAGCGTCGGCATGGGCAATCAGCCCCAGCATTTT TRBJ1-5 TRBV9 NA NA
CASSFGTSLTDTQYF TGCGCCAGCAGCTTCGGTACTAGCCTCACAGATACGCAGTATTTT TRBJ2-3 TRBV5-1 NA NA
CASSSSYNSPLHF TGTGCCAGCAGCAGTTCCTATAATTCACCCCTCCACTTT TRBJ1-6 TRBV9 NA many
CSARSPSGGSLLNTGELFF TGCAGTGCTAGATCCCCTAGCGGGGGATCCCTACTTAACACCGGGGAGCTGTTTTTT TRBJ2-2 TRBV20-1 TRBD2 many
CASSLDAAETQYF TGTGCCAGCAGCTTAGATGCGGCGGAGACCCAGTACTTC TRBJ2-5 TRBV7-9 NA NA
CASSLGSSMEDTQYF TGCGCCAGCAGCTTGGGATCGTCAATGGAAGATACGCAGTATTTT TRBJ2-3 TRBV5-1 NA few
CASSEDTSTGETQYF TGTGCCAGCAGTGAAGATACTTCTACAGGGGAGACCCAGTACTTC TRBJ2-5 TRBV6-1 NA few
CASSELGAANEKLFF TGTGCCAGCAGTGAACTCGGTGCCGCGAATGAAAAACTGTTTTTT TRBJ1-4 TRBV6-1 NA many
CASSQGTGTDTQYF TGCGCCAGCAGCCAAGGGACAGGCACAGATACGCAGTATTTT TRBJ2-3 TRBV4-3 NA NA
CASSQARDSPEGGANVLTF TGTGCCAGCAGCCAAGCCCGGGACAGTCCGGAGGGTGGGGCCAACGTCCTGACTTTC TRBJ2-6 TRBV3-1 NA NA
CAISEGQGAAGANVLTF TGTGCCATCAGTGAGGGACAGGGGGCCGCGGGGGCCAACGTCCTGACTTTC TRBJ2-6 TRBV10-3 TRBD1 many
CASSLINDQFF TGTGCCAGCAGCTTAATCAATGATCAGTTCTTC TRBJ2-1 TRBV11-2 NA NA